This T cell receptor beta chain originates from a study of a mutant IDH1 vaccine in newly diagnosed glioma. Study-level background: Of the patients given treatment, roughly 60% were male and approximately 40% were female, and a mean age of roughly 40 years was recorded. Broader study findings: Induction of immune responses by the vaccine occurred in about 93% of patients.

Time point here: baseline, week 1 (first vaccination visit). Treatment given: pre-vaccination baseline after standard-of-care therapy. Between the trimmed V and J ends, which lost 1 base and 3 bases, there was a span of 11 bases. This CDR3 contains 14 residues. From germline, CDR1 is SGHTS and CDR2 YDEGEE. In the case of this clone: Its antigen is unknown.

Some clones are missing from TCRdb's copy, which holds only in-frame ones; the method was immunoSEQ multiplex PCR. The sample lists tens of thousands of clones; about four fifths were seen once. The rearrangement joins TRBV5-8 to TRBJ2-7; weak D call: TRBD2 (5 bases). The sequenced sample was peripheral blood mononuclear cells (PBMCs), obtained from a glioma patient treated with radiotherapy, temozolomide or both. This receptor was taken from a man aged 45-65 years with glioma. Some clones in this sample may be carry-over from other donors' samples. The CDR3 spells CASSLRGFGYEQYF. CDR3 DNA sequence: TGTGCCAGCAGCTTGAGAGGGTTCGGCTACGAGCAGTACTTC.